What follows are 17 T cell receptor beta chains derived from one specimen sequenced in a study of radiation and T cells in renal cell carcinoma. Profiling relied on immunoSEQ multiplex PCR, and the TCRdb table lists in-frame clones only, not all of them. The repertoire holds 150,000 to 200,000 clones, about 87% seen once, with about 11% in the top ten. Time point indicated: blood 4 weeks post-SBRT, at nephrectomy. Treatment given: 15 Gy SBRT to primary tumor, nephrectomy 4 weeks later. The sequencing here drew on blood, taken from a patient whose treatment included radiotherapy and nephrectomy. These receptors all come from a woman aged 45-65 years with renal cell carcinoma.

This clone was found once. The sample contains more than one DNA sequence encoding this CDR3. V and J are TRBV19 and TRBJ1-2; weak D call: TRBD1 (5 bases). The CDR3 has 11 residues. V lost 7 bases, J lost 7 bases, and 10 bases lay in between. Germline values: CDR1 LNHDA, CDR2 SQIVND (reference sequence). The CDR3: CASTGARGYTF. The CDR3, as DNA: TGTGCCAGTACCGGGGCCCGTGGCTACACCTTC.

The V gene is TRBV2, the J gene TRBJ1-1; TRBD1 matches at 7 bases. The CDR3 is made up of 12 amino acids. The germline gives CDR1 SNHLY, CDR2 FYNNEI. J was trimmed by 6 bases and V by 8 bases; bases with no gene match: 6. The CDR3 here is CASLYRGSEAFF. CDR3 sequence (DNA): TGTGCCAGCTTATACAGGGGATCTGAAGCTTTCTTT.

The chain recombines TRBV12-5 with TRBJ1-5; tentative D call: TRBD1 (5 bases). Germline assignment: CDR1 LGHNT and CDR2 FRNRAP. This CDR3 is 16 amino acids long. The V end lost 6 bases, the J end lost 0 bases, and 15 bases lay between the germline ends. DNA for the CDR3: TGTGCTAGTGGAAACCCCGGGACGGCTAGCAATCAGCCCCAGCATTTT. Residues: CASGNPGTASNQPQHF.

The chain recombines TRBV6-6 with TRBJ2-7; 9 bases align to TRBD2. V trimming: 8 bases; J trimming: 2 bases; junction bases outside the gene matches: 10. Germline V lookup: CDR1 MNHNY, CDR2 SVGAGI (reference sequence). This CDR3 contains 15 residues. CDR3 residues: CASGLAGPPTYEQYF. CDR3 in DNA: TGTGCCAGCGGGCTAGCGGGGCCCCCTACCTACGAGCAGTACTTC.

This clone was detected a few times. The gene calls are TRBV19 and TRBJ2-7, with TRBD2 as a possible D gene (6 bases). The V gene lost 6 bases and the J gene lost 5 bases, with 20 bases spanning the gap. The CDR3 totals 15 residues. CDR1 is LNHDA and CDR2 is SQIVND in the germline V gene (reference sequence). The chain's CDR3 is CASSKRRGRLNEQYF. Here the CDR3 DNA reads TGTGCCAGTAGCAAGAGGAGGGGCAGGTTGAACGAGCAGTACTTC.

The genes are TRBV11-2 and TRBJ2-1; TRBD1 or TRBD2 may be the D gene (5 bases each). The ends were cut back, 5 bases at V and 7 bases at J, with 18 bases in the middle. In germline, CDR1 is SGHAT, CDR2 FQNNGV. The CDR3 is made up of 15 amino acids. CDR3 region: CASSPRKGTGNEQFF. The CDR3 DNA reads TGTGCCAGCAGCCCCCGGAAAGGGACGGGGAATGAGCAGTTCTTC.

This chain connects TRBV5-1 to TRBJ1-1; 10 nucleotides line up with TRBD1. Germline values: CDR1 SGHRS, CDR2 YFSETQ. Germline trimming cut 4 bases from V and 5 bases from J; bases unmatched to any gene: 8. The CDR3 totals 15 residues. CDR3 residues: CASSDPGQGRTEAFF. For the CDR3, the DNA is TGCGCCAGCAGCGACCCGGGACAGGGGAGGACTGAAGCTTTCTTT.

The chain recombines TRBV29-1 with TRBJ2-7, with TRBD2 matching 7 bases. Germline V CDR1 and CDR2: SQVTM, ANQGSEA. V was pared by 6 bases and J by 1 base, with 12 bases of the junction left unmatched. The CDR3 sequence is 15 residues long. The CDR3 coding sequence is TGCAGCGTATATACGGGAGGTAGGGGTTCCTACGAGCAGTACTTC. Protein sequence: CSVYTGGRGSYEQYF.

This clone was seen just once. The chain couples TRBV9 to TRBJ2-5; possible D gene TRBD1, 7 bases. Per germline, CDR1 SGDLS and CDR2 YYNGEE. The CDR3 contains 15 residues. V was shortened by 0 bases and J by 5 bases, with 14 bases between the two germline ends. The CDR3 DNA sequence: TGTGCCAGCAGCGTAGGGGGCAGGGGGGATGAGACCCAGTACTTC. It specifies CASSVGGRGDETQYF.

DNA of the CDR3: TGTGCCAGCAGCCAAGGGCCCACCGGAGCTAACTATGGCTACACCTTC. This translates into CASSQGPTGANYGYTF. This chain uses TRBV7-3 with TRBJ1-2; no clear D. Germline values: CDR1 SGHTA, CDR2 FQGTGA. The CDR3 contains 16 residues. V was cut by 5 bases and J by 0 bases, with 16 bases left in between.

Only one count was recorded for this clone. The chain links TRBV5-7 to TRBJ2-2; no clear D gene. TRBV5-7 is given ORF status, its function remaining uncertain. The CDR3 contains 15 residues. Trimming cost V 3 bases and J 3 bases, with 12 bases left between them. CDR3 sequence (DNA): TGTGCCAGCAGCTATCTCCCAATCTACACCGGGGAGCTGTTTTTT. Translated, it gives CASSYLPIYTGELFF.

The rearrangement uses TRBV6-5 and TRBJ1-1; no definite D call. This CDR3 is 15 amino acids long. V was pared by 3 bases and J by 4 bases, with 15 bases between. The germline V gene encodes CDR1 MNHEY and CDR2 SVGAGI. The CDR3: CASSYGGPSVTEAFF. DNA of the CDR3: TGTGCCAGCAGTTATGGCGGACCTTCGGTCACTGAAGCTTTCTTT.

The chain carries TRBV6-1 and TRBJ1-1; tentatively, D is TRBD1 (5 bases). The CDR3 sequence is 14 residues long. V dropped 6 bases and J dropped 6 bases, with 17 bases sitting between them. Germline CDR1 and CDR2: MNHNS and SASEGT. The CDR3 DNA is TGTGCCAGCAGAACCCCCCAGGGAAACGCTGAAGCTTTCTTT. It is translated as CASRTPQGNAEAFF.

Only one count was recorded for this clone. The CDR3 nucleotides are TGTGCCAGCAGCGTGGACAGGGGAGAGACCCAGTACTTC. This codes for CASSVDRGETQYF. The chain has TRBV7-2 and TRBJ2-5; 9 bases align to TRBD1. The CDR3 runs 13 residues. In germline, CDR1 is SGHTA, CDR2 FQGNSA. V lost 5 bases and J lost 4; bases outside the gene matches: 2.

The rearrangement links TRBV7-2 to TRBJ2-2, with 7 bases identical to TRBD2. The CDR3 is 15 amino acids. Losses at the gene ends were 6 bases for V and 6 bases for J; bases not matched to a gene: 10. Germline CDR1 reads SGHTA; CDR2 reads FQGNSA. In DNA form, the CDR3 reads TGTGCCAGCAGACATGCCGGGACTATGTCCGGGGAGCTGTTTTTT. Protein: CASRHAGTMSGELFF.

The V gene is TRBV11-1, the J gene TRBJ2-1; 7 bases fit TRBD1. The germline gives CDR1 SGHAT, CDR2 FQDESV (reference sequence). J lost 4 bases, V lost 5 bases, and 11 bases had no gene match. The CDR3 length is 16 residues. The DNA of the CDR3 is TGTGCCAGCAGCCCACATGTGACAGGGATATACAATGAGCAGTTCTTC. Residues: CASSPHVTGIYNEQFF.

The chain carries TRBV10-1 and TRBJ2-7; tentative D call: TRBD2 (6 bases). Deletions cut 3 bases from V and 3 bases from J, with 12 bases between. CDR3 length: 14 residues. Looked up from germline, CDR1 is WNHNN and CDR2 is SYGVQD (reference sequence). The DNA for the CDR3 is TGCGCCAGCAGTGAATCCGGGAGAGGCTACGAGCAGTACTTC. It encodes CASSESGRGYEQYF.